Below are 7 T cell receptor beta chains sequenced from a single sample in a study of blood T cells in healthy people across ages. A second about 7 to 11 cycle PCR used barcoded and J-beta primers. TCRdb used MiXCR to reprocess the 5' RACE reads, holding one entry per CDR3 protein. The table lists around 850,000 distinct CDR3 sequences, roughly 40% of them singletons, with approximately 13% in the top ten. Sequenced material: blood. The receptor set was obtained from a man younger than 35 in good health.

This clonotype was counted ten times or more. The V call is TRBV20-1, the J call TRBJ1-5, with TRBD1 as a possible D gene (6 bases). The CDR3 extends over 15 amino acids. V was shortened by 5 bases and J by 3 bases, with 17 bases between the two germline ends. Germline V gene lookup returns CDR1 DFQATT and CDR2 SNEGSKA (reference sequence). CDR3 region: CSAPTGVQINQPQHF. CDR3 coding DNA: TGCAGTGCTCCGACAGGCGTACAGATCAATCAGCCCCAGCATTTT.

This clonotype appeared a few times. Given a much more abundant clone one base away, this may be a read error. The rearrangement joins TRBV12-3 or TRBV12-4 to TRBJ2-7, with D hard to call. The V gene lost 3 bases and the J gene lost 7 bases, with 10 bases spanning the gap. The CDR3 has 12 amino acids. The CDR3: CASSFSVHEQYF. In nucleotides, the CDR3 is TGTGCCAGCAGTTTTTCTGTCCATGAGCAGTACTTC.

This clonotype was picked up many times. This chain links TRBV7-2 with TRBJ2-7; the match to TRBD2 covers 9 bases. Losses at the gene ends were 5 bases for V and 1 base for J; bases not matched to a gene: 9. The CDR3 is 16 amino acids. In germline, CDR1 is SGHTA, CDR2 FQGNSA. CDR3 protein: CASSADVTSGSYEQYF. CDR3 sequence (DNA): TGTGCCAGCAGCGCAGACGTGACTAGCGGATCCTACGAGCAGTACTTC.

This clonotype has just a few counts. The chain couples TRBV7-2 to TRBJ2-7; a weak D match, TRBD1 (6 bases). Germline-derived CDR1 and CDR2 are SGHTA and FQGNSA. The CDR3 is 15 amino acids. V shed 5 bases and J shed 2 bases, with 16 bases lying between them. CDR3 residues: CASSQISGDTYEQYF. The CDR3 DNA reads TGTGCCAGCAGCCAAATTTCAGGGGACACCTACGAGCAGTACTTC. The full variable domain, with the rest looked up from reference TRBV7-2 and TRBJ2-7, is GAGVSQSPSNKVTEKGKDVELRCDPISGHTALYWYRQSLGQGLEFLIYFQGNSAPDKSGLPSDRFSAERTGGSVSTLTIQRTQQEDSAVYLCASSQISGDTYEQYFGPGTRLTVT.

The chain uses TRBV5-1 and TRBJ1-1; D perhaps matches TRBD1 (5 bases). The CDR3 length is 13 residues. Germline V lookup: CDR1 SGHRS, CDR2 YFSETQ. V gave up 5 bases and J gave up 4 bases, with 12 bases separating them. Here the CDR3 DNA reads TGCGCCAGCAGGGAGGGTGGGACCACTGAAGCTTTCTTT. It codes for CASREGGTTEAFF.

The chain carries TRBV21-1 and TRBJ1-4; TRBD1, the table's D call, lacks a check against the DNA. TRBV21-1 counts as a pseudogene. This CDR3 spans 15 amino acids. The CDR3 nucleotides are TGTGCCAGCACTGCTATCCAGGGGATAAATGAAAAACTGTTTTTT. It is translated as CASTAIQGINEKLFF.

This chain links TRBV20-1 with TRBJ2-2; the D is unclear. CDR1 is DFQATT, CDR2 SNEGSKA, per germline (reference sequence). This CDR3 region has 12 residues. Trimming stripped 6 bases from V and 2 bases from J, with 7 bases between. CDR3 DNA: TGCAGTGCCCAATACAACACCGGGGAGCTGTTTTTT. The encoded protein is CSAQYNTGELFF.